This TCR beta chain was profiled in a study of T cell responses to AZD1222 COVID-19 vaccine. CDR1 and CDR2 (germline): SGHRS, YFSETQ. The CDR3 runs to 15 residues. With 2 bases removed from V and 0 bases from J, the gap between germline ends came to 9 bases. Method: immunoSEQ multiplex PCR; TCRdb's copy keeps in-frame clones and lacks some. The sample lists around 110,000 clones; 85% to 95% were seen once. Regarding this clone: The sample carries other DNA sequences with the same CDR3.

The sequence was collected from an adult who received the AZD1222 COVID-19 vaccine. Sequencing was performed on peripheral blood, taken 28 days after the second AZD1222 dose. The gene calls are TRBV5-1 and TRBJ1-5; D call uncertain. CDR3 sequence reads: CASSLSGNSNQPQHF. In DNA form, the CDR3 reads TGCGCCAGCAGCTTATCGGGGAATAGCAATCAGCCCCAGCATTTT.